One sample yielded the 18 T cell receptor beta chains listed below, sequenced in a study of CD8 T cells in Susac syndrome. Reverse transcription of roughly 0.45 to 1 ug RNA used random hexamers. TCRdb re-analysed the immunoSEQ multiplex PCR reads in MiXCR, keeping a single row per CDR3 protein. This table holds roughly 180,000 distinct CDR3 sequences, roughly 94% found once. Sequencing input: CD4+ T cells from PBMCs. These receptors were taken from a human donor with Susac syndrome.

The V and J genes are TRBV4-2 and TRBJ1-1; D call uncertain. CDR1 is LGHNA and CDR2 is YNFKEQ in the germline V gene. The germline V and J ends were trimmed by 0 bases and 4 bases, with 9 bases remaining between them. This CDR3 has 14 amino acids. The CDR3 sequence: CASSQDAVSTEAFF. As DNA, the CDR3 is TGTGCCAGCAGCCAAGATGCGGTTAGCACTGAAGCTTTCTTT.

The chain couples TRBV28 to TRBJ2-7; no definite D call. Germline-derived CDR1 and CDR2 are MDHEN and SYDVKM. This CDR3 is 15 amino acids long. Trimming stripped 6 bases from V and 4 bases from J, with 19 bases between. The CDR3 is CASSRADPPLYEQYF. In DNA, the CDR3 is TGTGCCAGCAGCCGGGCGGACCCCCCCCTTTACGAGCAGTACTTC.

This sequence joins TRBV6-5 and TRBJ1-6, with D possibly matching TRBD1 (5 bases). The germline V gene has CDR1 MNHEY and CDR2 SVGAGI. The CDR3 has 14 amino acids. V lost 2 bases and J 7 bases, leaving 9 bases between the germline ends. Written as DNA, the CDR3 is TGTGCCAGCAGTTACGGGGGAGGGAATTCACCCCTCCACTTT. It yields the protein CASSYGGGNSPLHF.

The chain has TRBV30 and TRBJ2-1; the match to TRBD2 covers 13 bases. There are 16 residues in the CDR3. Trimming cost V 4 bases and J 0 bases; bases outside gene matches: 3. The germline CDR1 and CDR2 sequences are GTSNPN and SVGIG (reference sequence). The DNA for the CDR3 is TGTGCCTGGAACCGACTAGCGGGAGGCTCCTACAATGAGCAGTTCTTC. Protein sequence: CAWNRLAGGSYNEQFF.

This CDR3 is CSARDPGLTEAFF. The CDR3 DNA is TGCAGTGCTAGAGATCCGGGGCTCACTGAAGCTTTCTTT. This chain joins TRBV20-1 and TRBJ1-1; D is possibly TRBD1 (5 bases). The V end lost 0 bases, the J end lost 4 bases, and 9 bases lay between the germline ends. Germline CDR1 is DFQATT and CDR2 is SNEGSKA (reference sequence). The CDR3 is 13 residues long.

The V gene is TRBV29-1, the J gene TRBJ1-1, with a weak D call TRBD1 (5 bases). Germline CDR1 reads SQVTM; CDR2 reads ANQGSEA. The V and J ends lost 1 base and 11 bases respectively, with 20 bases between them. The CDR3 covers 14 residues. CDR3 region: CSVEGRLGTLAAFF. CDR3 nucleotides: TGCAGCGTTGAAGGGCGGCTTGGGACGCTTGCCGCTTTCTTT.

As concerns this clonotype: The junction shows a germline mismatch at one end, possibly a read error. The rearrangement uses TRBV20-1 and TRBJ2-5, with TRBD2 matching over 11 bases. Per the germline V gene, CDR1 is DFQATT and CDR2 is SNEGSKA (reference sequence). CDR3 length: 17 residues. CDR3 sequence: CSARETSGNQYQETQYF. CDR3 in DNA: TGCAGTGCCAGAGAGACTAGCGGGAACCAGTACCAAGAGACCCAGTACTTC.

V usage is TRBV3-1 and J usage is TRBJ2-5; TRBD2 matches at 10 bases. This CDR3 comprises 18 residues. CDR1 and CDR2 from the germline V gene are LGHDT and YNNKEL (reference sequence). Trimming cost V 0 bases and J 5 bases; bases outside gene matches: 12. The CDR3 spells CASSQDREAGGQEETQYF. In DNA form, the CDR3 reads TGTGCCAGCAGCCAAGATAGGGAAGCGGGAGGGCAGGAGGAGACCCAGTACTTC.

V is TRBV21-1 and J is TRBJ2-1; TRBD1 was called by the table and not checked on the DNA. TRBV21-1 has pseudogene status. The length of the CDR3 is 16 residues. Written as DNA, the CDR3 is TGTGCCAGCAGCAAAGGGACAGGGAGGTCCTACAATGAGCAGTTCTTC. This gives the protein CASSKGTGRSYNEQFF.

The chain carries TRBV2 and TRBJ1-4; possibly TRBD1 for D (5 bases). V was clipped by 6 bases and J by 4 bases, with 9 bases between them. Germline assignment: CDR1 SNHLY and CDR2 FYNNEI. The CDR3 is 13 residues long. CDR3: CASRGLINEKLFF. The CDR3 coding sequence is TGTGCCAGCAGGGGACTGATTAATGAAAAACTGTTTTTT. Filled out from reference TRBV2 and TRBJ1-4, the complete variable domain reads EPEVTQTPSHQVTQMGQEVILRCVPISNHLYFYWYRQILGQKVEFLVSFYNNEISEKSEIFDDQFSVERPDGSNFTLKIRSTKLEDSAMYFCASRGLINEKLFFGSGTQLSVL.

The V gene is TRBV7-2, the J gene TRBJ2-5, with a possible D match to TRBD2 (6 bases). V lost 5 bases and J 1 base, leaving 8 bases between the germline ends. CDR3 length: 13 residues. CDR1 and CDR2 from the germline V gene are SGHTA and FQGNSA. CDR3 region: CASSRDFQETQYF. The CDR3 DNA is TGTGCCAGCAGCAGGGACTTCCAAGAGACCCAGTACTTC.

This chain connects TRBV7-3 to TRBJ2-5; 9 bases match TRBD2. Trimming took 5 bases from V and 2 from J; bases not matched to a gene: 3. CDR3 length equals 14 residues. Germline V gives CDR1 SGHTA, CDR2 FQGTGA. The CDR3, as DNA: TGTGCCAGCAGCCAAAGCGGGGGGCAAGAGACCCAGTACTTC. Residues: CASSQSGGQETQYF.

This clonotype was picked up a small number of times. The chain has TRBV23-1 and TRBJ2-7; D perhaps matches TRBD2 (5 bases). TRBV23-1 is sorted into the ORF group, with uncertain function. With 0 bases removed from V and 3 bases from J, the gap between germline ends came to 15 bases. The CDR3 has 16 amino acids. CDR3 nucleotide sequence: TGCGCCAGCAGTCAATCCGGGATGCTGGGGAGCTACGAGCAGTACTTC. As protein: CASSQSGMLGSYEQYF.

This chain links TRBV7-9 with TRBJ2-2, with D maybe TRBD2 (6 bases). This CDR3 contains 16 residues. Germline CDR1 SEHNR, CDR2 FQNEAQ (reference sequence). The V gene lost 2 bases and the J gene lost 1 base, with 11 bases spanning the gap. CDR3 residues: CASSLTAGRNTGELFF. The DNA of the CDR3 is TGTGCCAGCAGCTTAACGGCGGGGAGGAACACCGGGGAGCTGTTTTTT. Full variable domain (rest looked up from reference TRBV7-9 and TRBJ2-2): DTGVSQNPRHKITKRGQNVTFRCDPISEHNRLYWYRQTLGQGPEFLTYFQNEAQLEKSRLLSDRFSAERPKGSFSTLEIQRTEQGDSAMYLCASSLTAGRNTGELFFGEGSRLTVL.

V usage is TRBV15 and J usage is TRBJ2-1; no firm D call. The CDR3 is made up of 11 amino acids. Looked up from germline, CDR1 is LNHNV and CDR2 is YYDKDF (reference sequence). V lost 4 bases to trimming and J lost 6 bases, with 4 bases between them. The CDR3 DNA reads as TGTGCCACCAGCACCTTCAATGAGCAGTTCTTC. It specifies CATSTFNEQFF.

The chain combines TRBV7-9 with TRBJ1-2; D is perhaps TRBD1 (5 bases). This CDR3 contains 13 residues. Per germline, CDR1 SEHNR and CDR2 FQNEAQ (reference sequence). Trimming left V 6 bases short and J 2 bases short, with 10 bases between. The CDR3 coding sequence is TGTGCCAGCAGTCAGGCAGGGAACTATGGCTACACCTTC. This sequence encodes CASSQAGNYGYTF.

The rearrangement links TRBV9 to TRBJ2-7; 9 bases are a match to TRBD1. V shed 0 bases and J 2 bases; nucleotides not matched to a gene: 3. CDR3 length equals 15 residues. Germline-derived CDR1 and CDR2 are SGDLS and YYNGEE. The CDR3 reads CASSVATGGAYEQYF. The CDR3 region has the DNA TGTGCCAGCAGCGTAGCGACAGGGGGAGCCTACGAGCAGTACTTC.

This chain links TRBV20-1 with TRBJ2-7, with D maybe TRBD1 (6 bases). The ends were cut back, 1 base at V and 3 bases at J, with 7 bases in the middle. CDR1 is DFQATT and CDR2 is SNEGSKA in the germline V gene (reference sequence). The CDR3 has 12 residues. The DNA of the CDR3 is TGCAGTGCTAGAGGACAGGACTACGAGCAGTACTTC. Residues: CSARGQDYEQYF.